Following are 30 T cell receptor beta chains from one sample sequenced in a study of shared clonotypes between healthy human individuals. Clones were read by immunoSEQ multiplex PCR, and TCRdb kept only the in-frame ones, dropping some. Altogether about 2.4 million clones are present, approximately 93% being singletons, with the ten largest covering 0.36%. Source material: naive CD4+ T cells from PBMCs. Subset indicated: CD45RA+ positively selected. The receptors here all came from a man between 18 and 29 years old in good health. Some clones in this sample may be carry-over from other donors' samples.

This clone was observed a single time. V is TRBV29-1 and J is TRBJ1-6; D might be TRBD1 (6 bases). This CDR3 is 13 amino acids long. Per germline, CDR1 SQVTM and CDR2 ANQGSEA. V dropped 7 bases and J dropped 5 bases, with 12 bases sitting between them. CDR3 nucleotides: TGCAGCGCCCGGGACAACAATAATTCACCCCTCCACTTT. It codes for CSARDNNNSPLHF.

This chain joins TRBV19 and TRBJ2-7, with D perhaps matching TRBD1 (6 bases). The CDR3 covers 12 residues. Germline V gene sequence: CDR1 LNHDA, CDR2 SQIVND (reference sequence). V was shortened by 5 bases and J by 5 bases, with 10 bases between the two germline ends. The CDR3 bases are TGTGCCAGTAGTGACAGGTTTAACGAGCAGTACTTC. It encodes CASSDRFNEQYF.

The chain is built from TRBV5-6 and TRBJ1-2; D is perhaps TRBD1 (6 bases). The germline V gene encodes CDR1 SGHDT and CDR2 YYEEEE. The CDR3 runs to 14 residues. Trimming took 4 bases from V and 4 from J, leaving 14 bases between them. CDR3 nucleotide sequence: TGTGCCAGCAGCCGCACGGGGGCGACCTATGGCTACACCTTC. It encodes CASSRTGATYGYTF.

V is TRBV6-1 and J is TRBJ2-7; 8 nucleotides line up with TRBD1. Trimming removed 6 bases from V and 6 bases from J; junction bases left unmatched: 13. CDR3 length: 15 residues. Germline V gene lookup returns CDR1 MNHNS and CDR2 SASEGT. The CDR3 sequence: CASRKTGDPSGEQYF. CDR3 nucleotide sequence: TGTGCCAGCAGGAAGACAGGGGACCCCTCCGGCGAGCAGTACTTC.

J is TRBJ2-3 and V is TRBV6-1, with D possibly matching TRBD2 (6 bases). Trimming removed 1 base from V and 0 bases from J, with 8 bases in between. Germline CDR1 is MNHNS and CDR2 is SASEGT. The length of the CDR3 is 15 residues. CDR3 bases: TGTGCCAGCAGTGAAGTGGGGGGAAGCACAGATACGCAGTATTTT. It encodes CASSEVGGSTDTQYF.

This chain connects TRBV18 to TRBJ2-7; D gene ambiguous. Trimming removed 3 bases at V and 6 bases at J, with 12 bases between. CDR1 and CDR2 from the germline V gene are KGHSH and LQKENI. This CDR3 is built from 13 residues. The CDR3 nucleotides are TGTGCCAGCTCACCGCAAGCGCTCATCGAGCAGTACTTC. This encodes CASSPQALIEQYF.

Points on this clone: The same CDR3 can be traced to other DNA sequences in this sample. The rearrangement joins TRBV18 to TRBJ2-1; the match to TRBD2 covers 10 bases. The germline CDR1 and CDR2 sequences are KGHSH and LQKENI. The CDR3 covers 15 residues. V shed 3 bases and J 3 bases; nucleotides not matched to a gene: 2. For the CDR3, the DNA is TGTGCCAGCTCACCGGGACTAGCGCTCTACAATGAGCAGTTCTTC. Amino acids: CASSPGLALYNEQFF. Using reference TRBV18 and TRBJ2-1 for the parts outside the CDR3, the full variable domain is NAGVMQNPRHLVRRRGQEARLRCSPMKGHSHVYWYRQLPEEGLKFMVYLQKENIIDESGMPKERFSAEFPKEGPSILRIQQVVRGDSAAYFCASSPGLALYNEQFFGPGTRLTVL.

CDR3 sequence reads: CASSLRTGEQYF. CDR3 in DNA: TGTGCCAGCAGTTTACGGACGGGGGAGCAGTACTTC. This rearrangement joins TRBV28 to TRBJ2-7, with D perhaps TRBD2 (5 bases). The ends were cut back, 2 bases at V and 7 bases at J, with 9 bases in the middle. Per the germline V gene, CDR1 is MDHEN and CDR2 is SYDVKM. This CDR3 spans 12 amino acids.

The chain is built from TRBV29-1 and TRBJ1-4; D is ambiguous. Germline V CDR1 and CDR2: SQVTM, ANQGSEA. This CDR3 is 10 amino acids long. The V end was cut by 7 bases, the J end by 7 bases, with 7 bases between. CDR3 sequence: CSAGSEKLFF. The CDR3 DNA reads as TGCAGCGCCGGTAGTGAAAAACTGTTTTTT.

The chain uses TRBV19 and TRBJ2-7; D possibly corresponds to TRBD1 (5 bases). Looked up from germline, CDR1 is LNHDA and CDR2 is SQIVND (reference sequence). The CDR3 totals 15 residues. V lost 5 bases, J lost 0 bases, and 14 bases lay in between. Here the CDR3 reads CASSRSKQVSYEQYF. DNA for the CDR3: TGTGCCAGTAGTCGAAGTAAACAGGTCTCCTACGAGCAGTACTTC.

The rearrangement joins TRBV6-6 to TRBJ2-2, with D perhaps given as TRBD1 or TRBD2 (6 bases each). This CDR3 region has 14 residues. V lost 0 bases to trimming and J lost 6 bases, with 8 bases between them. The germline gives CDR1 MNHNY, CDR2 SVGAGI (reference sequence). CDR3 in amino acids: CASSYSRGAGELFF. For the CDR3, the DNA is TGTGCCAGCAGTTACTCGAGGGGGGCCGGGGAGCTGTTTTTT.

The chain links TRBV9 to TRBJ2-2, with unresolved D. Trimming left V 0 bases short and J 2 bases short, with 2 bases between. Germline CDR1 is SGDLS and CDR2 is YYNGEE. The CDR3 contains 13 residues. The CDR3 reads CASSVDNTGELFF. CDR3 sequence (DNA): TGTGCCAGCAGCGTAGATAACACCGGGGAGCTGTTTTTT.

V gene TRBV27 combines with J gene TRBJ2-1, with D maybe TRBD1 (6 bases). V lost 0 bases and J lost 8, with 17 bases in between. The V gene's germline CDR1 is MNHEY and CDR2 SMNVEV (reference sequence). The CDR3 is 16 residues long. This CDR3 reads CASSLSWDIGRDEQFF. The CDR3, as DNA: TGTGCCAGCAGTTTATCTTGGGACATCGGAAGGGATGAGCAGTTCTTC.

The sample holds one count of this clone. The gene calls are TRBV6-6 and TRBJ2-5, with D possibly called TRBD1 or TRBD2 (5 bases each). The germline gives CDR1 MNHNY, CDR2 SVGAGI (reference sequence). The CDR3 length is 12 residues. The germline V and J ends were trimmed by 2 bases and 11 bases, with 12 bases remaining between them. The CDR3 bases are TGTGCCAGCAGTTACACCACCAGGGAGCAGTACTTC. Its translation is CASSYTTREQYF.

J is TRBJ2-5 and V is TRBV2; D is possibly TRBD1 (6 bases). From germline, CDR1 is SNHLY and CDR2 FYNNEI. The ends were cut back, 5 bases at V and 5 bases at J, with 9 bases in the middle. The CDR3 has 12 amino acids. The CDR3: CASSIRGETQYF. The CDR3 DNA reads TGTGCCAGCAGTATTAGGGGGGAGACCCAGTACTTC.

This clone was seen a single time. The chain recombines TRBV4-1 with TRBJ2-3; 7 bases fit TRBD1. The ends lost 4 bases at V and 0 bases at J; junction bases unmatched: 7. The length of the CDR3 is 16 residues. Germline loops: CDR1 MGHRA, CDR2 YSYEKL. CDR3 region: CASSPKGAGSTDTQYF. The CDR3 DNA follows: TGCGCCAGCAGCCCTAAGGGGGCGGGCAGCACAGATACGCAGTATTTT.

The J gene is TRBJ1-4, the V gene TRBV5-1; D unresolved. CDR3 length equals 15 residues. Trimming removed 0 bases from V and 0 bases from J, with 6 bases in between. Germline CDR1 reads SGHRS; CDR2 reads YFSETQ. CDR3 in amino acids: CASSLESTTNEKLFF. The CDR3 DNA reads as TGCGCCAGCAGCTTGGAATCTACAACTAATGAAAAACTGTTTTTT.

This clone was observed a single time. The V gene is TRBV7-2, the J gene TRBJ2-7; tentatively, D is TRBD1 (5 bases). Germline assignment: CDR1 SGHTA and CDR2 FQGNSA. The CDR3 is 14 amino acids. The germline V and J ends were trimmed by 1 base and 7 bases, with 14 bases remaining between them. This CDR3 is CASSLGFQGWEQYF. As DNA, the CDR3 is TGTGCCAGCAGCTTAGGTTTTCAGGGTTGGGAGCAGTACTTC.

The rearrangement joins TRBV29-1 to TRBJ2-7; tentatively, D is TRBD2 (6 bases). In germline, CDR1 is SQVTM, CDR2 ANQGSEA. The CDR3 length is 13 residues. Trimming took off 5 bases at V and 3 bases at J, with 14 bases between the two ends. The CDR3 region has the DNA TGCAGCGTTTCGACGGGAGTAGGCTACGAGCAGTACTTC. The encoded protein is CSVSTGVGYEQYF.

In its sample, this clone was seen once. This chain connects TRBV7-3 to TRBJ2-5, with D possibly TRBD2 on 6 matching bases. Germline CDR1 reads SGHTA; CDR2 reads FQGTGA. V gave up 1 base and J gave up 3 bases, with 15 bases separating them. The CDR3 is made up of 16 amino acids. Written as DNA, the CDR3 is TGTGCCAGCAGCTTAAGGTTGGAGGGTCAAAAAGAGACCCAGTACTTC. Protein product: CASSLRLEGQKETQYF. Drawing the rest from reference TRBV7-3 and TRBJ2-5, the complete variable domain is GAGVSQTPSNKVTEKGKYVELRCDPISGHTALYWYRQSLGQGPEFLIYFQGTGAADDSGLPNDRFFAVRPEGSVSTLKIQRTERGDSAVYLCASSLRLEGQKETQYFGPGTRLLVL.

CDR3 nucleotide sequence: TGTGCCAGTACCCCAGGATGGGAGGGTCGGCCGCGAGAGCAGTTCTTC. As protein: CASTPGWEGRPREQFF. V gene TRBV19 combines with J gene TRBJ2-1, with 7 positions matching TRBD2. Germline CDR1 is LNHDA and CDR2 is SQIVND (reference sequence). The junction had 19 bases not matched to a gene; V was cut back by 7 bases and J by 10 bases. This CDR3 contains 16 residues.

The rearrangement joins TRBV5-8 to TRBJ2-5, with D possibly TRBD2 on 5 matching bases. Germline-derived CDR1 and CDR2 are SGHTS and YDEGEE. CDR3 length equals 14 residues. V lost 4 bases and J lost 2, with 12 bases in between. CDR3 DNA sequence: TGTGCCAGCAGCCTCAGGACTGCTCAAGAGACCCAGTACTTC. Protein sequence: CASSLRTAQETQYF.

This chain connects TRBV6-5 to TRBJ1-2; 12 bases are shared with TRBD1. This CDR3 has 14 residues. V was pared by 6 bases and J by 2 bases, with 1 base of the junction left unmatched. Germline CDR1 is MNHEY and CDR2 is SVGAGI. This chain's CDR3 is CASRGQGANYGYTF. CDR3 nucleotides: TGTGCCAGCAGGGGACAGGGGGCGAACTATGGCTACACCTTC.

V gene TRBV21-1 combines with J gene TRBJ1-5; the table's D call, TRBD1, was not checked against the DNA. TRBV21-1 is labeled a pseudogene. The CDR3 extends over 17 amino acids. The CDR3 reads CASSKLWVDRQNQPQHF. As DNA, the CDR3 is TGTGCCAGCAGCAAATTGTGGGTAGATCGACAGAATCAGCCCCAGCATTTT.

Of note for this clone: The sample has other DNA sequences that encode this CDR3 too. The DNA for the CDR3 is TGCGCCAGCAGCTTGGACAGGGGAACAGATACGCAGTATTTT. It specifies CASSLDRGTDTQYF. This chain links TRBV5-1 with TRBJ2-3, with 7 bases aligning to TRBD1. Germline V gene lookup returns CDR1 SGHRS and CDR2 YFSETQ. The CDR3 has 14 residues. V lost 0 bases, J lost 3 bases, and 1 base stayed unmatched. The full variable domain, its missing parts supplied by reference TRBV5-1 and TRBJ2-3, is KAGVTQTPRYLIKTRGQQVTLSCSPISGHRSVSWYQQTPGQGLQFLFEYFSETQRNKGNFPGRFSGRQFSNSRSEMNVSTLELGDSALYLCASSLDRGTDTQYFGPGTRLTVL.

The gene calls are TRBV7-2 and TRBJ2-5; D possibly corresponds to TRBD2 (6 bases). The germline gives CDR1 SGHTA, CDR2 FQGNSA. The CDR3 is 13 residues long. Trimming cost V 7 bases and J 3 bases, with 12 bases left between them. CDR3 protein: CASISGREETQYF. Here the CDR3 DNA reads TGTGCCAGCATCTCCGGGAGAGAAGAGACCCAGTACTTC.

The J gene is TRBJ2-7, the V gene TRBV2, with 9 bases that match TRBD1. CDR1 is SNHLY and CDR2 is FYNNEI in the germline V gene. The CDR3 runs 14 residues. V lost 5 bases to trimming and J lost 2 bases; unmatched junction nucleotides: 4. CDR3 DNA sequence: TGTGCCAGCAGTTTGACAGGGGGGACCTACGAGCAGTACTTC. This sequence encodes CASSLTGGTYEQYF.

The chain recombines TRBV4-2 with TRBJ1-2; no reliable D call. Looked up from germline, CDR1 is LGHNA and CDR2 is YNFKEQ. The CDR3 has 14 amino acids. The V end lost 4 bases, the J end lost 2 bases, and 11 bases lay between the germline ends. CDR3 in amino acids: CASSPTGQNYGYTF. DNA of the CDR3: TGTGCCAGCAGCCCCACCGGGCAGAACTATGGCTACACCTTC.

The chain recombines TRBV28 with TRBJ2-5; D remains ambiguous. Trimming left V 5 bases short and J 1 base short, with 11 bases between. CDR1 and CDR2 from the germline V gene are MDHEN and SYDVKM. CDR3 length: 14 residues. This chain's CDR3 is CASSRVRSQETQYF. CDR3 coding DNA: TGTGCCAGCAGTAGGGTCAGGAGCCAAGAGACCCAGTACTTC.

The rearrangement links TRBV28 to TRBJ2-7, with unresolved D. Trimming cost V 2 bases and J 6 bases, with 8 bases left between them. The length of the CDR3 is 12 residues. Germline V gene sequence: CDR1 MDHEN, CDR2 SYDVKM. The CDR3 DNA reads TGTGCCAGCAGTTTACGGATGCTCGAGCAGTACTTC. Encoded protein: CASSLRMLEQYF.